This T cell receptor beta chain was sequenced for a study of memory CD4+ T cells and cytomegalovirus serostatus. Overall study results and limits: Each of 55 to 80 CMV-associated TCRbeta sequences occurred in one to five individuals.

The sort gate was single viable CD3+CD4+CD8-CD45RO+ cells for memory CD4+ T cells. Per the study methods: After removing out-of-frame reads, 2,204,828 distinct TCRbeta sequences remained. Libraries were prepared by immunoSEQ multiplex PCR; TCRdb keeps only in-frame clonotypes and omits some of them. V, J and clone size are taken as reported in that table, and D and trimming were inferred from the DNA itself. In the table there are just under 40,000 clones, 60% to 85% of which are singletons. Worth noting for this clone: The antigen is undetermined.

This CDR3 spans 15 amino acids. Germline V gives CDR1 SGHDN, CDR2 FVKESK. With V trimmed by 1 base and J by 0 bases, 2 bases remained unmatched. Sequencing was carried out using memory CD4+ T cells from blood. V usage is TRBV14 and J usage is TRBJ1-2; 7 bases line up with TRBD1. The sequence was collected from an adult in good health and CMV-seronegative. The CDR3 reads CASSQGTGANYGYTF. Here the CDR3 DNA reads TGTGCCAGCAGCCAAGGTACAGGGGCTAACTATGGCTACACCTTC.